Presented here are 27 T cell receptor beta chains from one specimen sequenced in a study of vaccination and CD4 T cells after COVID-19. As for treatment: roughly 11-day PBMC culture with coronavirus spike peptide pools or control peptides (ViraFEST assay). These TCRs are of unknown antigen specificity. With the Oncomine TCR Beta short-read assay, DNA from cultured CD4+ T cells was sequenced. MiXCR was run by TCRdb on the PCR reads, yielding one entry per CDR3 protein. The table has about 13,000 distinct CDR3 sequences, about four fifths seen once; the top ten hold over 25%. The sample comprised CD4+ T cells from blood, cultured in vitro. The receptor set was obtained from a human donor who had recovered from COVID-19.

The gene calls are TRBV28 and TRBJ1-1; no firm D call. There are 15 residues in the CDR3. V was trimmed by 5 bases and J by 0 bases, leaving 13 bases between them. Germline V gene lookup returns CDR1 MDHEN and CDR2 SYDVKM. The CDR3 loop is CASSPSLTVNTEAFF. CDR3 bases: TGTGCCAGCAGTCCCTCCTTGACGGTGAACACTGAAGCTTTCTTT.

The J gene is TRBJ1-2, the V gene TRBV20-1, with 9 bases fitting TRBD1. The CDR3 length is 11 residues. Germline CDR1 is DFQATT and CDR2 is SNEGSKA (reference sequence). V shed 6 bases and J 8 bases; nucleotides not matched to a gene: 4. The CDR3: CSAGTGSGYTF. In DNA form, the CDR3 reads TGCAGTGCGGGGACAGGGAGCGGCTACACCTTC.

The chain has TRBV21-1 and TRBJ2-7; the table assigns TRBD1, which was not confirmed against the DNA. TRBV21-1 is assigned pseudogene status. The CDR3 runs 15 residues. In DNA, the CDR3 is TGTGCCACTACTCCGGGAAGGACAGGGGGGAACGAGCAGTACTTC. It specifies CATTPGRTGGNEQYF.

V usage is TRBV11-2 and J usage is TRBJ2-7; no firm D call. The germline gives CDR1 SGHAT, CDR2 FQNNGV. V lost 1 base to trimming and J lost 3 bases, with 10 bases between them. The CDR3 is 14 amino acids. This CDR3 reads CASSLVPGSYEQYF. CDR3 bases: TGTGCCAGCAGCTTAGTGCCGGGCAGCTACGAGCAGTACTTC.

The chain uses TRBV12-3 or TRBV12-4 and TRBJ1-2; D gene ambiguous. Trimming took 3 bases from V and 2 from J, leaving 10 bases between them. The CDR3 length is 14 residues. In DNA form, the CDR3 reads TGTGCCAGCAGTTTTTCGTTAACGAACTATGGCTACACCTTC. Protein: CASSFSLTNYGYTF.

This chain uses TRBV27 with TRBJ2-7; the match to TRBD2 covers 12 bases. There are 18 residues in the CDR3. The V gene end was trimmed by 2 bases and the J gene end by 6 bases; junction bases not matched to a gene: 14. Germline CDR1 reads MNHEY; CDR2 reads SMNVEV (reference sequence). The CDR3: CASSLGLAGGTGSREQYF. The CDR3 DNA reads TGTGCCAGCAGTTTAGGGCTAGCGGGAGGGACCGGGAGTCGCGAGCAGTACTTC.

The chain is built from TRBV20-1 and TRBJ1-5; D is possibly TRBD1 (5 bases). Germline V CDR1 and CDR2: DFQATT, SNEGSKA (reference sequence). V lost 0 bases and J lost 4, with 16 bases in between. The CDR3 totals 16 residues. CDR3 sequence reads: CSARDFARETNQPQHF. For the CDR3, the DNA is TGCAGTGCTAGAGATTTCGCCAGGGAAACGAATCAGCCCCAGCATTTT.

The chain employs TRBV6-5 and TRBJ2-7, with D unresolved. V gave up 4 bases and J gave up 3 bases, with 4 bases separating them. This CDR3 region has 11 residues. Per the germline V gene, CDR1 is MNHEY and CDR2 is SVGAGI. CDR3: CASSWDYEQYF. In DNA, the CDR3 is TGTGCCAGCAGTTGGGACTACGAGCAGTACTTC.

The rearrangement links TRBV6-1 to TRBJ1-1, with a weak D call TRBD1 (5 bases). V lost 6 bases and J 1 base, leaving 15 bases between the germline ends. The CDR3 loop spans 15 amino acids. Germline lookup yields CDR1 MNHNS and CDR2 SASEGT. The CDR3 nucleotides are TGTGCCAGCAGAAGTAGGGGACTGGGGAACACTGAAGCTTTCTTT. Protein product: CASRSRGLGNTEAFF.

The CDR3 is CAITATGNTEAFF. DNA for the CDR3: TGTGCCATCACTGCGACAGGGAACACTGAAGCTTTCTTT. The rearrangement links TRBV10-3 to TRBJ1-1, with D possibly being TRBD1 (6 bases). Germline assignment: CDR1 ENHRY and CDR2 SYGVKD. V was cut by 7 bases and J by 1 base, with 10 bases left in between. This CDR3 is built from 13 residues.

J is TRBJ1-5 and V is TRBV2; TRBD1 might be the D (5 bases). V shed 6 bases and J shed 2 bases, with 14 bases lying between them. The CDR3 is made up of 15 amino acids. The germline CDR1 and CDR2 sequences are SNHLY and FYNNEI. DNA for the CDR3: TGTGCCAGCAGCTGGGGGGTTACTGGCAATCAGCCCCAGCATTTT. Its protein is CASSWGVTGNQPQHF.

This chain uses TRBV7-3 with TRBJ2-2, with 11 bases fitting TRBD1. The V and J ends lost 5 bases and 6 bases, in that order; junction bases with no gene match: 8. The germline gives CDR1 SGHTA, CDR2 FQGTGA. The CDR3 has 16 amino acids. For the CDR3, the DNA is TGTGCCAGCAGCCCCTCCCCGGGACAGGGGGCCGGGGAGCTGTTTTTT. This encodes CASSPSPGQGAGELFF.

This clonotype was picked up a small number of times. This chain joins TRBV6-2 or TRBV6-3 and TRBJ2-5; no definite D call. CDR1 and CDR2 from the germline V gene are MNHEY and SVGEGT. The CDR3 runs 13 residues. V was trimmed by 7 bases and J by 2 bases, leaving 11 bases between them. The CDR3: CASMRWRQETQYF. The CDR3, as DNA: TGTGCCAGCATGCGGTGGCGGCAAGAGACCCAGTACTTC.

V is TRBV2 and J is TRBJ2-7; the match to TRBD1 covers 11 bases. This CDR3 spans 13 amino acids. With 8 bases clipped from V and 7 bases from J, the junction kept 7 bases outside the gene matches. Looked up from germline, CDR1 is SNHLY and CDR2 is FYNNEI. In nucleotides, the CDR3 is TGTGCCAGCCGAGGACAGGGGGCGGGGGAGCAGTACTTC. This sequence encodes CASRGQGAGEQYF.

This chain joins TRBV7-9 and TRBJ1-5, with no clear D. V lost 1 base and J lost 2, with 12 bases in between. The CDR3 runs to 16 residues. Germline V lookup: CDR1 SEHNR, CDR2 FQNEAQ (reference sequence). This chain's CDR3 is CASSLVSPSGNQPQHF. CDR3 in DNA: TGTGCCAGCAGCTTAGTCTCCCCATCGGGCAATCAGCCCCAGCATTTT.

V gene TRBV20-1 combines with J gene TRBJ1-1, with TRBD1 as a possible D gene (6 bases). Germline values: CDR1 DFQATT, CDR2 SNEGSKA (reference sequence). This CDR3 is built from 12 residues. In DNA form, the CDR3 reads TGCAGCCCGTACTTCCAGACAGGCGAAGCTTTCTTT. It is translated as CSPYFQTGEAFF.

The genes are TRBV6-4 and TRBJ1-1; D unclear. The germline V gene encodes CDR1 MRHNA and CDR2 SNTAGT. The ends were cut back, 0 bases at V and 1 base at J, with 9 bases in the middle. CDR3 length: 15 amino acids. As DNA, the CDR3 is TGTGCCAGCAGTGACTCGAGTGGACCGAACACTGAAGCTTTCTTT. Amino acids: CASSDSSGPNTEAFF.

V usage is TRBV2 and J usage is TRBJ1-1; possibly TRBD1 for D (6 bases). This CDR3 contains 16 residues. The V end lost 4 bases, the J end lost 4 bases, and 19 bases lay between the germline ends. Germline-derived CDR1 and CDR2 are SNHLY and FYNNEI. DNA for the CDR3: TGTGCCAGCAGTGCCATCACACTCCAGGGGAGCACTGAAGCTTTCTTT. This gives the protein CASSAITLQGSTEAFF.

This clonotype showed up just once. The chain combines TRBV7-2 with TRBJ2-3; no reliable D call. The CDR3 covers 17 residues. Germline CDR1 and CDR2: SGHTA and FQGNSA. V dropped 0 bases and J dropped 0 bases, with 13 bases sitting between them. CDR3 protein: CASSLARPDRSTDTQYF. CDR3 coding DNA: TGTGCCAGCAGCTTAGCTCGACCGGACCGTAGCACAGATACGCAGTATTTT.

This chain's CDR3 is CSARDPRTGWETQYF. CDR3 in DNA: TGCAGTGCTAGAGATCCCCGGACAGGGTGGGAGACCCAGTACTTC. The rearrangement uses TRBV20-1 and TRBJ2-7; 8 bases are a match to TRBD1. Near its end, the DNA agrees better with TRBJ2-5, so the J call may be wrong. The V gene's germline CDR1 is DFQATT and CDR2 SNEGSKA (reference sequence). The CDR3 is 15 residues long.

This clonotype is labeled large. The chain couples TRBV6-1 to TRBJ2-3; D gene uncertain. This CDR3 has 16 amino acids. Deletions cut 5 bases from V and 2 bases from J, with 17 bases between. Germline assignment: CDR1 MNHNS and CDR2 SASEGT. The CDR3 protein is CASSPSWSRATDTQYF. The CDR3 nucleotides are TGTGCCAGCAGTCCTTCGTGGTCACGGGCCACAGATACGCAGTATTTT.

This chain uses TRBV6-5 with TRBJ2-5; the D is unclear. This CDR3 contains 14 residues. The V end lost 0 bases, the J end lost 1 base, and 6 bases lay between the germline ends. Looked up from germline, CDR1 is MNHEY and CDR2 is SVGAGI. The CDR3 region is CASSYSLTQETQYF. DNA for the CDR3: TGTGCCAGCAGTTACTCGCTAACCCAAGAGACCCAGTACTTC.

V is TRBV6-1 and J is TRBJ1-3, with D hard to call. CDR1 MNHNS and CDR2 SASEGT come from the germline V gene. Trimming stripped 5 bases from V and 4 bases from J, with 15 bases between. The CDR3 sequence is 15 residues long. The CDR3 spells CASSPRLREGNTIYF. DNA of the CDR3: TGTGCCAGCAGTCCCCGACTTCGAGAGGGAAACACCATATATTTT.

The chain has TRBV28 and TRBJ1-1, with TRBD1 matching 10 bases. Trimming removed 5 bases from V and 5 bases from J; junction bases left unmatched: 8. Germline V gene lookup returns CDR1 MDHEN and CDR2 SYDVKM. The CDR3 is 15 amino acids. CDR3 in DNA: TGTGCCAGCAGTCTTTTGACAGGGGGCCGGACTGAAGCTTTCTTT. Encoded protein: CASSLLTGGRTEAFF.

The chain is built from TRBV6-2 or TRBV6-3 and TRBJ2-7; perhaps TRBD2 as D (6 bases). Germline-derived CDR1 and CDR2 are MNHEY and SVGEGT. The ends were cut back, 2 bases at V and 7 bases at J, with 9 bases in the middle. This CDR3 spans 12 amino acids. CDR3 amino acids: CASSYQTREQYF. CDR3 nucleotides: TGTGCCAGCAGTTACCAGACTAGAGAGCAGTACTTC.

The chain has TRBV6-1 and TRBJ2-7, with D possibly TRBD2 on 7 matching bases. The CDR3 is 12 residues long. V lost 10 bases and J lost 7, with 17 bases in between. CDR1 and CDR2 (germline): MNHNS, SASEGT. The CDR3 coding sequence is TGTGCCACCTCACGGGGGGACATTGAGCAGTACTTC. Amino acid sequence: CATSRGDIEQYF.

The chain has TRBV7-2 and TRBJ1-3, with D tentatively TRBD1 (6 bases). The CDR3 length is 14 residues. V lost 5 bases, J lost 6 bases, and 14 bases lay in between. CDR1 is SGHTA, CDR2 FQGNSA, per germline. CDR3 loop: CASSQGRQSNTIYF. The CDR3 nucleotides read TGTGCCAGCAGCCAGGGGCGGCAGTCAAACACCATATATTTT.